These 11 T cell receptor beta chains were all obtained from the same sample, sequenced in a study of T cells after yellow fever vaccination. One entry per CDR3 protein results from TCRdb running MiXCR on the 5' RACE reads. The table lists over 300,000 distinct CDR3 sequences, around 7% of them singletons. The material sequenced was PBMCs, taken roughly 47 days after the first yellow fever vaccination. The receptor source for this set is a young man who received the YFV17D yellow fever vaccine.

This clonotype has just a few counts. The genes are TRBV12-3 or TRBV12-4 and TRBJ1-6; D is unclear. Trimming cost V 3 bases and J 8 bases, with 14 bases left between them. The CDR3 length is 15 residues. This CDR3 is CASSLFLGVDSPLHF. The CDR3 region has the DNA TGTGCCAGCAGTTTGTTCTTGGGAGTCGATTCACCCCTCCACTTT.

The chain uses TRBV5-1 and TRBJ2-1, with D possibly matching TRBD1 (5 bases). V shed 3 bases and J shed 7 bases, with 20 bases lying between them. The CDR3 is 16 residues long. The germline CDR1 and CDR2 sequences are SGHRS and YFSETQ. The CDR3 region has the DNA TGCGCCAGCAGCTCGTCGTTTGAAGGGGTAAAAAATGAGCAGTTCTTC. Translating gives CASSSSFEGVKNEQFF.

As DNA, the CDR3 is TGCAGTGCTAGACAGACTAGCGGGGGGGCCGGCTCCTACAATGAGCAGTTCTTC. Translating it yields CSARQTSGGAGSYNEQFF. The chain couples TRBV20-1 to TRBJ2-1, with 14 nucleotides matching TRBD2. Trimming removed 2 bases from V and 0 bases from J; junction bases left unmatched: 6. Germline V gene lookup returns CDR1 DFQATT and CDR2 SNEGSKA (reference sequence). CDR3 length: 18 residues.

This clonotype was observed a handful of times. The DNA of the CDR3 is TGCAGTGCACCGGGACAGGGAGAAAGTTCACCCCTCCACTTT. Residues: CSAPGQGESSPLHF. The J gene is TRBJ1-6, the V gene TRBV20-1; 9 bases line up with TRBD1. Germline V gene sequence: CDR1 DFQATT, CDR2 SNEGSKA (reference sequence). The ends lost 6 bases at V and 9 bases at J; junction bases unmatched: 9. The CDR3 spans 14 residues.

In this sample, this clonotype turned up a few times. In DNA, the CDR3 is TGTGCCAGCCTAGTCCATGAAAAACTGTTTTTT. It translates to CASLVHEKLFF. This chain uses TRBV9 with TRBJ1-4, with D hard to call. Germline CDR1 SGDLS, CDR2 YYNGEE. The CDR3 covers 11 residues. The germline V and J ends were trimmed by 7 bases and 6 bases, with 7 bases remaining between them.

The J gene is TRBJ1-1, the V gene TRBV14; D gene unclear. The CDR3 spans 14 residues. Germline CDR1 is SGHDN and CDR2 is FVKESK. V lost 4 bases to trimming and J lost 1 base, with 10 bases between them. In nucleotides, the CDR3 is TGTGCCAGCAGCCGCGGACTGTGGAACACTGAAGCTTTCTTT. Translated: CASSRGLWNTEAFF.

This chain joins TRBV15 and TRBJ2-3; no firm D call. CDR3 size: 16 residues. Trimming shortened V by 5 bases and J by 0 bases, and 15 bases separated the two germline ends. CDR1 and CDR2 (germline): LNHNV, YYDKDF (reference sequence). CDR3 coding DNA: TGTGCCACCAGCTGGCGTACAGAGGAGAGCACAGATACGCAGTATTTT. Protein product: CATSWRTEESTDTQYF.

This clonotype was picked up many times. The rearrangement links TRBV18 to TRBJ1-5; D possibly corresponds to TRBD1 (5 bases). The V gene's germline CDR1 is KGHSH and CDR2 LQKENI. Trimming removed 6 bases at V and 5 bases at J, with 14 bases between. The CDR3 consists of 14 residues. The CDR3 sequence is CASSPSGGDQPQHF. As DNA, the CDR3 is TGTGCCAGCTCGCCATCGGGAGGGGATCAGCCCCAGCATTTT.

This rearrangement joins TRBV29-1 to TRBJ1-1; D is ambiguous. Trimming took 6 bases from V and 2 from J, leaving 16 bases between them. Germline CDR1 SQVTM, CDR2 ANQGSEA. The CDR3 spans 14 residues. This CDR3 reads CSVVPLRINTEAFF. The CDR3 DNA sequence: TGCAGCGTGGTTCCTCTCAGGATTAACACTGAAGCTTTCTTT.

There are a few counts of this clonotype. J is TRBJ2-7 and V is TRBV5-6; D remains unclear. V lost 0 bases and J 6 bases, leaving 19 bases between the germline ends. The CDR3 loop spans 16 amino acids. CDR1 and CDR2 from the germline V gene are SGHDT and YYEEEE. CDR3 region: CASSLAPLGKLGEQYV. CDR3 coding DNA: TGTGCCAGCAGCTTGGCCCCCTTAGGGAAGCTGGGCGAGCAGTACGTC.

The CDR3 loop is CASSYEISGANVLTF. CDR3 nucleotides: TGTGCCAGCAGTTACGAAATCTCTGGGGCCAACGTCCTGACTTTC. This chain uses TRBV6-5 with TRBJ2-6; D remains ambiguous. Deletions cut 2 bases from V and 0 bases from J, with 5 bases between. The V gene's germline CDR1 is MNHEY and CDR2 SVGAGI. The CDR3 has 15 residues.